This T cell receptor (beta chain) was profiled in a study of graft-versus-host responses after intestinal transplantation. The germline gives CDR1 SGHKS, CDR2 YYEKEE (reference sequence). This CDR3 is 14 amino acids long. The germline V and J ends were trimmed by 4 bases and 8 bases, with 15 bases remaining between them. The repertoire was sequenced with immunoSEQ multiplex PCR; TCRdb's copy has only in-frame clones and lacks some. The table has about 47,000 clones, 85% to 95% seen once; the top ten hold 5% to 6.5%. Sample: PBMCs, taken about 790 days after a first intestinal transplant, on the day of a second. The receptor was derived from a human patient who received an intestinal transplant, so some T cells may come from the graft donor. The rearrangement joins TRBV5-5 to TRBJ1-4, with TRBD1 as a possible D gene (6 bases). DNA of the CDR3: TGTGCCAGCAGCCGCCAGGGGCGCGGAGAAAAACTGTTTTTT. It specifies CASSRQGRGEKLFF.